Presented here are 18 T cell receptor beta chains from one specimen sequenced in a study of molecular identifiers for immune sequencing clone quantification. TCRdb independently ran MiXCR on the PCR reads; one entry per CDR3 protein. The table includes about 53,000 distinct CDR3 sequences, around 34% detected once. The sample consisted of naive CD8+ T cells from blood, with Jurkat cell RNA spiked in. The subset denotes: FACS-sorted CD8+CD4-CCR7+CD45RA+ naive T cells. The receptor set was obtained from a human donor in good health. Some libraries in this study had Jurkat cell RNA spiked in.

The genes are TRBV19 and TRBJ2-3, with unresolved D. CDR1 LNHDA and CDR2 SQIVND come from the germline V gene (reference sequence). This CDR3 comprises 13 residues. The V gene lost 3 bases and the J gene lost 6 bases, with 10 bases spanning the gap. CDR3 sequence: CASSIWSGDTQYF. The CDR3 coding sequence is TGTGCCAGTAGTATCTGGAGTGGGGATACGCAGTATTTT.

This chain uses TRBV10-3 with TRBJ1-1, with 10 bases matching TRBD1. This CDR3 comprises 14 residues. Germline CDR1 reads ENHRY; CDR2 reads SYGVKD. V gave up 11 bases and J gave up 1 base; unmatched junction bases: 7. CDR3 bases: TGTGCCTTCGCGGGACAGGGGAGGAACACTGAAGCTTTCTTT. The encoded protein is CAFAGQGRNTEAFF.

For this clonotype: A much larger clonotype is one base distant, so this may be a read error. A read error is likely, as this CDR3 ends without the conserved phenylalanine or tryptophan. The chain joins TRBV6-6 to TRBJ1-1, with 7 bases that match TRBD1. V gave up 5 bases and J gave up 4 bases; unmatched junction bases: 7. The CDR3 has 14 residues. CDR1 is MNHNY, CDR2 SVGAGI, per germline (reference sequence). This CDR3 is CASSTKTGPTEAFI. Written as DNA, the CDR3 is TGTGCCAGCAGTACGAAGACAGGGCCCACTGAAGCTTTCATT.

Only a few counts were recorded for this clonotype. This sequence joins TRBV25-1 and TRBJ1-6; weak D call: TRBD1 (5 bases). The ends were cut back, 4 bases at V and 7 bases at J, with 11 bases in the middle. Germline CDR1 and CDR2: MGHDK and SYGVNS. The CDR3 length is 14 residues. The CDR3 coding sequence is TGTGCCAGCAGTGCGGTTGGGGGGAATTCACCCCTCCACTTT. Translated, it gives CASSAVGGNSPLHF.

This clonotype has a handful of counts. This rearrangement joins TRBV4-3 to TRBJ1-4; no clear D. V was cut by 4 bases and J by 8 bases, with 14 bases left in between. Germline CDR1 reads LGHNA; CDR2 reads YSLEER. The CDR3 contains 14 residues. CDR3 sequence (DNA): TGCGCCAGCAGCCCGCCCTATGGGAAAGAAAAACTGTTTTTT. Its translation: CASSPPYGKEKLFF.

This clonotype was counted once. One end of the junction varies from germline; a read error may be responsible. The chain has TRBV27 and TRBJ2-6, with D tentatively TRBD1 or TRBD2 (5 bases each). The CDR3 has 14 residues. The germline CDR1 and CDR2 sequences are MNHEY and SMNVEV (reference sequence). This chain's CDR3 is CASGPSSGANVQTF. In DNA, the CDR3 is TGTGCCAGCGGACCTAGCTCTGGGGCCAACGTCCAGACTTTC.

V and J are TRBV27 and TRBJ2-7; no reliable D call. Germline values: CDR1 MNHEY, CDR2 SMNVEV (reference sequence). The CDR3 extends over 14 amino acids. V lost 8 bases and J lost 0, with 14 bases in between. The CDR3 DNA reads TGTGCCAGCCGCGCGAGCTTTAGCTCCTACGAGCAGTACTTC. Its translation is CASRASFSSYEQYF.

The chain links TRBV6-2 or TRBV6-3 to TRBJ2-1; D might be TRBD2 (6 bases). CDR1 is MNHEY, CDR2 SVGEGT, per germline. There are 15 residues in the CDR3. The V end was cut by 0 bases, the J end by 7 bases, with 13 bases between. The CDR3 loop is CASSYSGGLSNEQFF. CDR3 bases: TGTGCCAGCAGTTACTCGGGGGGACTCTCTAATGAGCAGTTCTTC.

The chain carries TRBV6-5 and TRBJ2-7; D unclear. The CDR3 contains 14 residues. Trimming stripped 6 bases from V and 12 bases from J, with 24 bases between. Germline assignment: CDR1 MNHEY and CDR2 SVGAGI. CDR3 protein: CASRSTRSSRGGYF. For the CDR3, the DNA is TGTGCCAGCAGATCAACAAGGAGCTCACGAGGCGGGTACTTC.

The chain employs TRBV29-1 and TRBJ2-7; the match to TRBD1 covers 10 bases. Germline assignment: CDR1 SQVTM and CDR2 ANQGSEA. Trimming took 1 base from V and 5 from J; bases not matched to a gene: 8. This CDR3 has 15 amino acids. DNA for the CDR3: TGCAGCGTTGAAGGTCCGGGACAGGGGCCCAACGAGCAGTACTTC. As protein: CSVEGPGQGPNEQYF.

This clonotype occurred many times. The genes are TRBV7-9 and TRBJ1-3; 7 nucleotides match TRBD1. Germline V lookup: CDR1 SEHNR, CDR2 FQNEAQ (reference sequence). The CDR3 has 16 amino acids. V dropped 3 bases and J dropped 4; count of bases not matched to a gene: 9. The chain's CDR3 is CASSFQDRAFGNTIYF. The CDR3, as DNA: TGTGCCAGCAGCTTCCAAGACAGGGCATTCGGAAACACCATATATTTT.

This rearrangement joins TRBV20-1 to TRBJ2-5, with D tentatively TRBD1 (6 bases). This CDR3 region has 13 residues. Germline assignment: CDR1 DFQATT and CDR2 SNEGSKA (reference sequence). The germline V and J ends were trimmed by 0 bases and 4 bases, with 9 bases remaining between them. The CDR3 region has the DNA TGCAGTGCTAGAGACCTGGACAGAGAGACCCAGTACTTC. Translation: CSARDLDRETQYF.

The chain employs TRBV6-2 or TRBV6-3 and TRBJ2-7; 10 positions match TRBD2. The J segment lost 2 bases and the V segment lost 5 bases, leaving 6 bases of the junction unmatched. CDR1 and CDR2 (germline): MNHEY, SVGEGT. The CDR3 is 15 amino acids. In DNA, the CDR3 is TGTGCCAGCAGTATGACTAGCGGGTTAGCCTACGAGCAGTACTTC. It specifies CASSMTSGLAYEQYF.

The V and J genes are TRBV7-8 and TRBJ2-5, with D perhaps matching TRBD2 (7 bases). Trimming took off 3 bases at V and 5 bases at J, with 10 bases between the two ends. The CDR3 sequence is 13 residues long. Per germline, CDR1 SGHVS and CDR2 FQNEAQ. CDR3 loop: CASSFGGRETQYF. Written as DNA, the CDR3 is TGTGCCAGCAGCTTCGGGGGGCGGGAGACCCAGTACTTC.

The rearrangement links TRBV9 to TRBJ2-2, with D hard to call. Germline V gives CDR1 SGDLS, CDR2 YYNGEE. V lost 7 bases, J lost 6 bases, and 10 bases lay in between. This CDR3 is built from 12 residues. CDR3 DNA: TGTGCCAGCGAACGAGCCGCCGGGGAGCTGTTTTTT. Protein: CASERAAGELFF.

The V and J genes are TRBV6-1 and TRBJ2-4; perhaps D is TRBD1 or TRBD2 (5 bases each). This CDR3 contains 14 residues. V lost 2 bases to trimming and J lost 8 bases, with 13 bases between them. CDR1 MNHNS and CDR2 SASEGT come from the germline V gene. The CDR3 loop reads CASSELRGEYIQYF. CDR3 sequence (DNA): TGTGCCAGCAGTGAACTAAGGGGAGAATACATTCAGTACTTC.

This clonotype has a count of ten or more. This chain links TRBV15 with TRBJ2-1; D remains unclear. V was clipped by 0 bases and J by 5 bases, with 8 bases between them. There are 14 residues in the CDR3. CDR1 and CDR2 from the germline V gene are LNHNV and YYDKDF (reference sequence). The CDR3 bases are TGTGCCACCAGCAGAGATCGCAGAGACAATGAGCAGTTCTTC. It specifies CATSRDRRDNEQFF.

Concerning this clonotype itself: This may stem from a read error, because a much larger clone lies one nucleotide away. CDR3 amino acids: CASTGLFGATNGKLFF. CDR3 nucleotides: TGTGCCAGCACAGGCTTATTTGGGGCTACTAATGGAAAACTGTTTTTT. This chain connects TRBV28 to TRBJ1-4; D might be TRBD1 (5 bases). This CDR3 is 16 amino acids long. In germline, CDR1 is MDHEN, CDR2 SYDVKM. Complete variable domain (other parts from reference TRBV28 and TRBJ1-4): DVKVTQSSRYLVKRTGEKVFLECVQDMDHENMFWYRQDPGLGLRLIYFSYDVKMKEKGDIPEGYSVSREKKERFSLILESASTNQTSMYLCASTGLFGATNGKLFFGSGTQLSVL.